The TCR beta chain described here comes from a study of T cells in Graves' hyperthyroidism and ophthalmopathy. This clonotype was seen ten or more times. Its antigen is currently unknown. Study-wide results and limits: Peripheral blood also featured most of the thyroid clonotypes expanded above 0.001.

The study defined stable Graves' hyperthyroidism as no ophthalmopathy progression within 18 months. Germline CDR1 reads SNHLY; CDR2 reads FYNNEI. This CDR3 region has 14 residues. V dropped 6 bases and J dropped 7 bases, with 16 bases sitting between them. Amplification yielded TCR beta CDR3 regions, with RNA transcripts as the source. Initially, a first-round RT-PCR of the TCR CDR3 employed the HTBI primer set. TCRdb itself ran the multiplex PCR reads through MiXCR, one entry per CDR3 protein. The sample has 500,000 to 600,000 distinct CDR3 sequences, approximately 15% seen once. Material: blood. V is TRBV2 and J is TRBJ2-1; possibly TRBD2 for D (6 bases). The source of this sequence is a young woman with Graves' hyperthyroidism. The DNA of the CDR3 is TGTGCCAGCAGGGGGGACTCCCTGGGGAATGAGCAGTTCTTC. Translating it yields CASRGDSLGNEQFF.